The 2 T cell receptor beta chains reported below all come from one sample, sequenced in a study of Ad26.COV2.S vaccination and SARS-CoV-2 variants. The treatment was: roughly 20 received Ad26.COV2.S at low or high dose, single or two shots; a few received placebo; per-sample allocation not given. The samples date from day 63 after the first vaccine or placebo injection. Profiling relied on immunoSEQ multiplex PCR, and the TCRdb table lists in-frame clones only, not all of them. The sample carries 350,000 to 500,000 clones, roughly 91% recorded once. This specimen consisted of peripheral blood, obtained in a trial of Ad26.COV2.S vaccine versus placebo. All receptors come from a person between 18 and 65 years old who received the Ad26.COV2.S COVID-19 vaccine or a placebo.

This chain uses TRBV18 with TRBJ2-7, with a possible D match to TRBD1 (7 bases). Germline V gene sequence: CDR1 KGHSH, CDR2 LQKENI. Trimming left V 4 bases short and J 2 bases short, with 15 bases between. CDR3 size: 15 residues. The CDR3 spells CASSRGGQGAYEQYF. The DNA of the CDR3 is TGTGCCAGCTCACGCGGAGGGCAGGGGGCCTACGAGCAGTACTTC. The variable domain in full, with the rest retrieved from reference TRBV18 and TRBJ2-7, is NAGVMQNPRHLVRRRGQEARLRCSPMKGHSHVYWYRQLPEEGLKFMVYLQKENIIDESGMPKERFSAEFPKEGPSILRIQQVVRGDSAAYFCASSRGGQGAYEQYFGPGTRLTVT.

The V call is TRBV27, the J call TRBJ2-2; D is ambiguous. The CDR3 is 18 residues long. V lost 2 bases to trimming and J lost 0 bases, with 16 bases between them. The germline CDR1 and CDR2 sequences are MNHEY and SMNVEV (reference sequence). The CDR3, as DNA: TGTGCCAGCAGTTTAAGCCCCGAATACAGCGCGAACACCGGGGAGCTGTTTTTT. Its protein product is CASSLSPEYSANTGELFF.